The sequence of this T cell receptor beta chain was determined in a study of CD8 T cells in ankylosing spondylitis. Making the TCR beta libraries involved quantitative 5'-RACE with molecular barcodes. From the 5' RACE reads, TCRdb called clonotypes with MiXCR, one entry per CDR3 protein. The profile shows 390,000 or so distinct CDR3 sequences, more than 20% of them singletons. Whole-study findings and limits: Disease-linked clones displayed a CD8+ phenotype and appeared relatively rarely in peripheral blood. Within matched ankylosing spondylitis synovial fluid, disease-linked clones were reportedly significantly enriched. The study identified a TCR beta motif of fewer than 10 highly homologous variants that appeared characteristic of ankylosing spondylitis blood.

This clonotype was seen only a few times. Its cognate antigen is unknown. Germline CDR1 reads ENHRY; CDR2 reads SYGVKD. CDR3 length: 16 residues. V dropped 3 bases and J dropped 0 bases, with 12 bases sitting between them. This receptor was taken from a male donor with ankylosing spondylitis. Sequencing was carried out using blood, either unsorted or a sorted T cell fraction (not recorded which). The chain is built from TRBV10-3 and TRBJ2-4; D perhaps matches TRBD1 (5 bases). CDR3 in amino acids: CAISEGAALAKNIQYF. The CDR3 region has the DNA TGTGCCATCAGTGAAGGGGCAGCTCTAGCCAAAAACATTCAGTACTTC.